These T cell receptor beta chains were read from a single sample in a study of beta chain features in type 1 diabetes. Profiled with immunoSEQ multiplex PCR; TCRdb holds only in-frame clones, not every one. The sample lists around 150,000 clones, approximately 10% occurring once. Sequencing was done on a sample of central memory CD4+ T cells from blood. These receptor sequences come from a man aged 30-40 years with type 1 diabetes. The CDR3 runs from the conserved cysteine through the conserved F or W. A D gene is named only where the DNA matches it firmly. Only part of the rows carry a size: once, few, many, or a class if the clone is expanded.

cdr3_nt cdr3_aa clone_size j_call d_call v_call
TGTGCCACCAGCGCCGGGACTAGCGGGAGGCGTATAGGGAATGAGCAGTTCTTC CATSAGTSGRRIGNEQFF NA TRBJ2-1 TRBD2 TRBV15
TGTGCCAGCAGTCTGACAGGGGGCTCTGGCTACACCTTC CASSLTGGSGYTF few TRBJ1-2 TRBD1 TRBV25-1
TGTGCCAGCACGTCGGGATCTAGCCATGAGCAGTTCTTC CASTSGSSHEQFF few TRBJ2-1 NA TRBV2
TGTGCCACAAGCTCTAGCGGGGACAATGAGCAGTTCTTC CATSSSGDNEQFF NA TRBJ2-1 TRBD2 TRBV7-9
TGTGCCAGCAGCTTAGATCCGGACAGGAGGACGGTCAATGAGCAGTTCTTC CASSLDPDRRTVNEQFF few TRBJ2-1 TRBD1 TRBV11-2
TGCGCCAGCAGCCTACCCGGGGGTGGGACAGATACGCAGTATTTT CASSLPGGGTDTQYF few TRBJ2-3 NA TRBV5-1
TGCGCCAGCAGCCAAGATCTATGGGGCGGGAGGGCTGAGCAGTTCTTC CASSQDLWGGRAEQFF few TRBJ2-1 TRBD2 TRBV4-1
TGCGCCAGCAGCTTGGCCACTGGAGGGGATACGCAGTATTTT CASSLATGGDTQYF NA TRBJ2-3 NA TRBV5-1
TGTGCCAGCAGCCCAAGGGCGGGCGGTTACACTGAAGCTTTCTTT CASSPRAGGYTEAFF NA TRBJ1-1 NA TRBV14
TGCAGCGTTCAGTTAAATGGCTACACCTTC CSVQLNGYTF NA TRBJ1-2 NA TRBV29-1
TGTGCCAGCAGTTTAGGGACAGCCGTTTTAACTGAAGCTTTCTTT CASSLGTAVLTEAFF NA TRBJ1-1 TRBD1 TRBV6-5
TGCAGCGTTGAATGGCGTCGGGTAAACATTCAGTACTTC CSVEWRRVNIQYF NA TRBJ2-4 NA TRBV29-1
TGCAGCGTTGCTCCCGGGACAGGGCGGACTGAGCAGTTCTTC CSVAPGTGRTEQFF NA TRBJ2-1 TRBD1 TRBV29-1
TGTGCCAGCAGCTTCCGGGGCACAGATACGCAGTATTTT CASSFRGTDTQYF NA TRBJ2-3 NA TRBV7-2
TGCGCCAGCAGTCGACCGGGGGTAGCCTACGAGCAGTACTTC CASSRPGVAYEQYF NA TRBJ2-7 NA TRBV23-1
TGTGCCAGCAGCTTGGAGCACCACGGCGGGGGAGCTTTCTTT CASSLEHHGGGAFF few TRBJ1-1 NA TRBV5-4
TGCAGCGTTGAAGGAGGGTACAGGGCAGATACGCAGTATTTT CSVEGGYRADTQYF few TRBJ2-3 NA TRBV29-1
TGTGCCAGCAGCTTACTTTCCCTACTTGCGGGACGGGTCACTGAAGCTTTCTTT CASSLLSLLAGRVTEAFF few TRBJ1-1 NA TRBV7-9
TGTGCCAGCAACAGTGGGACAGGGCCCCCCGAGCAGTACTTC CASNSGTGPPEQYF few TRBJ2-7 TRBD1 TRBV2
TGTGCCGCAGGGTTCACCTACGAGCAGTACTTC CAAGFTYEQYF NA TRBJ2-7 NA TRBV6-5
TGTGCCAGCAGCCGGGGAGGTCAAGAGACCCAGTACTTC CASSRGGQETQYF NA TRBJ2-5 NA TRBV5-4
TGTGCCAGCAGCAAGGCCCTTCCAAACGAGCAGTACTTC CASSKALPNEQYF many TRBJ2-7 NA TRBV21-1
TGTGCCAGCTCACCACCGTCTGCAGATACGCAGTATTTT CASSPPSADTQYF NA TRBJ2-3 NA TRBV18
TGTGCCAGCTCACCCGGACAGGGGGCTAGCAATCAGCCCCAGCATTTT CASSPGQGASNQPQHF NA TRBJ1-5 TRBD1 TRBV18
TGTGCCAGCAGATTGGGACTAGCGGGAGGGGTCGATGAGCAGTTCTTC CASRLGLAGGVDEQFF few TRBJ2-1 TRBD2 TRBV7-2
TGTGCCAGCAGTATGGCCCAGGCCAACACTGAAGCTTTCTTT CASSMAQANTEAFF few TRBJ1-1 NA TRBV28
TGTGCCAGCTCACCACAGGGGGCCTCCGGGGAGCTGTTTTTT CASSPQGASGELFF NA TRBJ2-2 TRBD1 TRBV18
TGTGCCAGCAGCAGACTAGCGGGAGGGCAAGGAGATACGCAGTATTTT CASSRLAGGQGDTQYF NA TRBJ2-3 TRBD2 TRBV11-3
TGTGCCAGTGAGACCGGGGACACAGATACGCAGTATTTT CASETGDTDTQYF NA TRBJ2-3 NA TRBV19
TGTGCCAGCAGTTCCACGGTGAACACTGAAGCTTTCTTT CASSSTVNTEAFF few TRBJ1-1 NA TRBV27
TGTGCCAGCAGCTCCGGTTTGAACACTGAAGCTTTCTTT CASSSGLNTEAFF NA TRBJ1-1 NA TRBV7-2
TGTGCCAGCAGCTTCCGGGACTATACCTACGAGCAGTACTTC CASSFRDYTYEQYF NA TRBJ2-7 TRBD2 TRBV11-1
TGTGCCAGCAGCCTAGGGACAGACAAAAGGGAAAAACTGTTTTTT CASSLGTDKREKLFF NA TRBJ1-4 TRBD1 TRBV7-9
TGTGCCTGGAGTGTATCGGGGAATGAGCAGTTCTTC CAWSVSGNEQFF many TRBJ2-1 NA TRBV30
TGTGCCAGCAGCTTAAGTCAATCAGAAGAGACCCAGTACTTC CASSLSQSEETQYF NA TRBJ2-5 NA TRBV5-4
TGTGCCAGCAGCCCAGGGGTGCACAATGAGCAGTTCTTC CASSPGVHNEQFF NA TRBJ2-1 NA TRBV9